The sequence of this TCR beta chain was determined in a study of CD8 T cells in Susac syndrome. CDR1 is SQVTM and CDR2 is ANQGSEA in the germline V gene. CDR3 length equals 14 residues. Losses at the gene ends were 6 bases for V and 6 bases for J; bases not matched to a gene: 13. Random-hexamer reverse transcription was applied to roughly 0.5 to 1 ug RNA. TCRdb fed the immunoSEQ multiplex PCR reads into MiXCR, producing one record per CDR3 protein. The sample holds some 260,000 distinct CDR3 sequences; more than 75% are singletons and the top ten take over 0.09%. The clonotype was recovered from a human donor with multiple sclerosis. The sample taken for sequencing was CD8+ T cells from PBMCs. The chain carries TRBV29-1 and TRBJ2-7; TRBD1 matches 8 bases. The CDR3 here is CSVGPRGRRSEQYF. Here the CDR3 DNA reads TGCAGCGTCGGGCCCAGGGGGCGTCGGTCCGAGCAGTACTTC.